Listed below are T cell receptor beta chains from one sample, sequenced in a study of control samples from healthy donors and cancer patients. The assay was immunoSEQ multiplex PCR, and TCRdb's table has in-frame clones only and misses some. The sample gives around 86,000 clones, about 90% of which show up once; 1.9% is in the top ten. Material for sequencing was PBMCs. These receptors originate from a woman between 55 and 75 years old with head and neck cancer. Each CDR3 is given with its conserved first and last residue. Fields, in order: J gene, V gene, CDR3 protein.

J: TRBJ1-2; V: TRBV19; CDR3: CASRLTGGDGYTF
J: TRBJ1-2; V: TRBV28; CDR3: CASSPVAGGAGYTF
J: TRBJ1-5; V: TRBV6-6; CDR3: CASSYPPDLRPQHF
J: TRBJ2-1; V: TRBV27; CDR3: CASSRLAGPNEQFF
J: TRBJ2-7; V: TRBV5-1; CDR3: CASSFGRAGGPTEQYF
J: TRBJ1-6; V: TRBV7-2; CDR3: CASSSRTADNSPLHF
J: TRBJ2-1; V: TRBV12-3/TRBV12-4; CDR3: CASSLNGMQFF
J: TRBJ1-3; V: TRBV28; CDR3: CASSLYSVGGNTIYF
J: TRBJ2-7; V: TRBV30; CDR3: CAWSVVGGRGSYEQYF
J: TRBJ2-7; V: TRBV6-5; CDR3: CASTRGLTGHEQYF
J: TRBJ2-5; V: TRBV29-1; CDR3: CSAISGEETQYF
J: TRBJ2-2; V: TRBV4-2; CDR3: CASSQDLGLDTGELFF
J: TRBJ1-1; V: TRBV9; CDR3: CASSVGATDTNTEAFF
J: TRBJ1-2; V: TRBV29-1; CDR3: CSVEKTGSDGYTF